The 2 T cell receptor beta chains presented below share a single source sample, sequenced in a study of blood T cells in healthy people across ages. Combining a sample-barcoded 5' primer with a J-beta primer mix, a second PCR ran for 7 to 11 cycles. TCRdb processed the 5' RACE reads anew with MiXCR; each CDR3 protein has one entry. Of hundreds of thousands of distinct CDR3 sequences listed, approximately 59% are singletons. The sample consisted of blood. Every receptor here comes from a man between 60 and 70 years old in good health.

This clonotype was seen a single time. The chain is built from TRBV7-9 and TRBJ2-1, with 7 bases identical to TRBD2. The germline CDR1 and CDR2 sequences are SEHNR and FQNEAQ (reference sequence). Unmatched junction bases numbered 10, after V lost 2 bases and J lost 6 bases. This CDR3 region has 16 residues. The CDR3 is CASSLSGRTRVNEQFF. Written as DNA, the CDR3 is TGTGCCAGCAGCTTATCCGGCCGGACTAGAGTCAATGAGCAGTTCTTC.

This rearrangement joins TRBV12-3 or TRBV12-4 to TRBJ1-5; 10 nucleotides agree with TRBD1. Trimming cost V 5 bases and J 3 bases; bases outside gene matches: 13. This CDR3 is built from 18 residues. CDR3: CASSALLDRGWVNQPQHF. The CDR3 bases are TGTGCCAGCAGTGCTCTTCTGGACAGGGGGTGGGTCAATCAGCCCCAGCATTTT.